This T cell receptor (beta chain) was obtained from a study of shared clonotypes between healthy human individuals (TCRdb year 2020). Turning to the overall study: The cohort comprised a couple of women and a few men aged 18 to 49 years. For each donor, three plates each were used for CD4 naive and CD4 memory, two plates were used for CD8 naive, and one plate was used for CD8 memory. The study deeply sequenced blood TCR repertoires of about 5 healthy adults to estimate repertoire size and the extent of clonotype sharing between individuals. Libraries were prepared and TCR repertoires were sequenced by different laboratories using diverse techniques, in order to increase sequencing depth and limit assay-specific biases. Leukapheresis yielded between about 0.9 and 9 billion PBMCs per donor.

Using the deep immunoSEQ assay, TCR CDR3 regions were amplified from genomic DNA by multiplex PCR. Extracted genomic DNA from each cell subset was spread evenly across all wells of several immunoSEQ 96-well plates, with each plate serving as a replicate. For sorted subsets, around 0.2 ug genomic DNA, equal to about 30,000 T cell genomes, was loaded into each replicate PCR. Purified libraries were measured with a Qubit 3.0 fluorometer, size-checked on a Bioanalyzer 2100, and measured again with the KAPA Library Quantification kit. Every immunoSEQ 96-well plate was sequenced on a separate single-read 150-cycle Illumina NextSeq 550 flow cell. In the original analysis: Because only junctional sequences without quality scores were contained in the immunoSEQ output, filtering matching that applied to full-length reads could not be performed. To assign V/J genes and CDR3, sequences were annotated against IMGT germline references using PyIR, a Python wrapper for IgBLAST v1.9. Reads were removed for weak V/J assignments (E-value above 1e-6), missing CDR3, stop codons, out-of-frame junctions, or ambiguous translated residues. A V3J clonotype was defined by an identical inferred V gene, J gene, and CDR3 amino acid sequence. Percentage overlap between repertoires was calculated by dividing the number of shared unique clonotypes by the size of the smaller repertoire. Three approaches were used to assess repertoire richness: RTK rarefaction, the Chao1 estimator, and Recon v2.1 estimates of unobserved clonotypes. For all TCRbeta clonotypes obtained by the gDNA method from a few donors, generation probabilities were computed with OLGA. TCRdb stores this immuneACCESS table with in-frame sequences only. Part of the clones is absent; in the studies checked, under half of the shortfall reflects unresolved V genes, and no reason is known for the rest. The V and J calls and the clone size are those of that table, but D and trimming were determined from the DNA. For this sample the table gives over 2 million clones, of which just under 95% were detected only once. About 0.36% of the sample is taken by the ten largest.

The donors were healthy, HIV-negative adults with no recently reported acute infections or vaccinations. Every donor was a Caucasian adult residing in Nashville, Tennessee, USA. CD4+ T cells were enriched through magnetic negative selection, after which naive cells were positively selected on CD45RA and the remaining negative fraction served as the memory subset. Blood was collected by leukapheresis, and PBMCs were isolated by Ficoll-Histopaque density gradient centrifugation and then cryopreserved in liquid nitrogen vapor phase. Purity and quantity of every magnetically sorted T cell population were checked by analytical flow cytometry. Each sorted fraction had its genomic DNA isolated and then quantified by UV absorbance on a Nanodrop 2000c. A remark on this clone: What this receptor recognizes is not known. No base quality values were provided; no much bigger clone lies one nucleotide off.

The germline V gene supplies CDR1 MRHNA and CDR2 SNTAGT. The CDR3 covers 15 residues, taking in both the cysteine and the phenylalanine. The sequence is cut down to CDR3 DNA, 45 bases in frame from base 1. V is cut by 6 bases and J by 4 bases, and the space between the germline ends is 15 bases. Findings and caveats that apply to the study as a whole: Larger estimated clonotype richness was generally found for naive subsets than for memory subsets. Compared with non-shared clonotypes, the clonotypes found in all four sorted-subset donors had higher generation probabilities. Incomplete sequencing was indicated by rarefaction of sorted-subset datasets, despite the large sequencing depth. Based on pairwise subsampling, the degree of clonotype sharing among donors was expected to be affected by sequencing depth. Sampling was limited to blood, and TCR repertoires in tissue likely differ from TCR repertoires in blood. The genetic and exposure-history diversity represented was limited by the small number of donors. Across four donors, around 5.4% of naive CD4, roughly 3.5% of naive CD8, 2.3% of memory CD4, and 0.4% of memory CD8 clonotypes were shared.

The chain is assembled from TRBV6-4 and TRBJ2-2, with the D gene not confidently named. This clonotype was sampled from a man aged 18 to 30 in good health. Some clones in this sample may be carry-over from other donors' samples. The sequenced material came from naive CD4+ T cells from PBMCs. Explained via the paper, the cell subset or site label denotes: CD45RA+ positively selected. The sequenced DNA: TGTGCCAGCAGCCCTGAAAGGGTAGGCACCGGGGAGCTGTTTTTT. Its product reads: CASSPERVGTGELFF.